These 12 T cell receptor beta chains were sequenced from one sample in a study of blood T cells in healthy people across ages. Primed by a sample-barcoded 5' primer and a J-beta primer mix, a second PCR proceeded for 7 to 11 cycles. TCRdb re-derived calls from the 5' RACE reads in MiXCR, one entry per CDR3 protein. Here the sample spans 630,000 or so distinct CDR3 sequences, about 30% being singletons. Specimen: blood. These receptors all come from a woman older than 75 in good health.

For this clonotype: This clone may be a read error of a much larger clone one base away. The chain recombines TRBV10-3 with TRBJ1-5, with TRBD1 matching over 9 bases. V was clipped by 10 bases and J by 9 bases; unmatched bases: 13. Looked up from germline, CDR1 is ENHRY and CDR2 is SYGVKD. The CDR3 contains 14 residues. The CDR3 nucleotides read TGTGCCACAGGGACAGGGAATCAGGGTCGGCCCCAGCATTTT. Residues: CATGTGNQGRPQHF.

Only a few counts were recorded for this clonotype. This clone may be a read error of a much larger clone one base away. The chain employs TRBV9 and TRBJ2-7; D is perhaps TRBD2 (7 bases). The CDR3 loop spans 15 amino acids. Germline values: CDR1 SGDLS, CDR2 YYNGEE. V lost 3 bases, J lost 7 bases, and 20 bases lay in between. The CDR3 spells CASSAWAGEGNEQYF. CDR3 in DNA: TGTGCCAGCAGCGCGTGGGCAGGGGAGGGTAATGAGCAGTACTTC.

In its sample, this clonotype was seen many times. The V gene is TRBV7-2, the J gene TRBJ2-7; 12 bases map to TRBD1. Germline loops: CDR1 SGHTA, CDR2 FQGNSA. Unmatched junction bases numbered 6, after V lost 3 bases and J lost 3 bases. The CDR3 runs to 16 residues. In nucleotides, the CDR3 is TGTGCCAGCAGCTTGGCCGGGACAGGGGGCTTCTACGAGCAGTACTTC. Residues: CASSLAGTGGFYEQYF.

This clonotype was seen repeatedly, ten times or more. V and J are TRBV9 and TRBJ2-7, with a tentative D call TRBD1 (6 bases). CDR3 length: 15 residues. Germline loops: CDR1 SGDLS, CDR2 YYNGEE. Trimming removed 4 bases at V and 6 bases at J, with 20 bases between. CDR3 bases: TGTGCCAGCAGCTTCCTAGGGACATCTGCGGGCGAGCAGTACTTC. Amino acids: CASSFLGTSAGEQYF. The full variable domain, with the rest looked up from reference TRBV9 and TRBJ2-7, is DSGVTQTPKHLITATGQRVTLRCSPRSGDLSVYWYQQSLDQGLQFLIQYYNGEERAKGNILERFSAQQFPDLHSELNLSSLELGDSALYFCASSFLGTSAGEQYFGPGTRLTVT.

In this sample, this clonotype turned up many times. The V and J genes are TRBV6-5 and TRBJ2-7; D may be TRBD1 (5 bases). V lost 5 bases and J lost 1, with 12 bases in between. In germline, CDR1 is MNHEY, CDR2 SVGAGI. This CDR3 has 14 amino acids. The CDR3 is CASSRSGNSYEQYF. The CDR3 region has the DNA TGTGCCAGCAGTCGTTCAGGGAATTCCTACGAGCAGTACTTC.

The gene calls are TRBV5-1 and TRBJ1-2; the D gene is possibly TRBD1 (5 bases). Germline-derived CDR1 and CDR2 are SGHRS and YFSETQ. The V end lost 1 base, the J end lost 4 bases, and 20 bases lay between the germline ends. The CDR3 spans 17 residues. CDR3 residues: CASSLFPQGMDPYGYTF. The CDR3 region has the DNA TGCGCCAGCAGCTTGTTTCCCCAGGGTATGGACCCCTATGGCTACACCTTC.

This clonotype has just a few counts. A much larger clone is a single base away; this may be a read error. CDR3 sequence reads: CASTPGDRGGEQYF. Here the CDR3 DNA reads TGTGCCAGCACTCCGGGGGACCGAGGGGGCGAGCAGTACTTC. This chain joins TRBV7-2 and TRBJ2-7, with D perhaps given as TRBD1 or TRBD2 (6 bases each). Germline V CDR1 and CDR2: SGHTA, FQGNSA. Trimming removed 7 bases from V and 6 bases from J, with 19 bases in between. The CDR3 runs to 14 residues.

This clonotype was seen many times. V usage is TRBV5-4 and J usage is TRBJ1-1; 7 nucleotides agree with TRBD1. The germline CDR1 and CDR2 sequences are SGHNT and YYREEE (reference sequence). This CDR3 is built from 14 residues. The V segment lost 5 bases and the J segment 0 bases; nucleotides outside the gene matches: 4. The CDR3 DNA is TGTGCCAGCAGGGACGGACAGGTGAACACTGAAGCTTTCTTT. Translation gives CASRDGQVNTEAFF.

This clonotype occurred many times. This chain connects TRBV6-1 to TRBJ2-7; 7 nucleotides align to TRBD1. CDR1 MNHNS and CDR2 SASEGT come from the germline V gene. The CDR3 is 13 amino acids. J lost 2 bases, V lost 4 bases, and 2 bases had no gene match. For the CDR3, the DNA is TGTGCCAGCAGTGGGGGACAGACCTACGAGCAGTACTTC. It encodes CASSGGQTYEQYF.

Points on this clonotype: Mismatch with germline at one junction end may stem from a read error. The chain links TRBV9 to TRBJ1-6, with a tentative D call TRBD1 (5 bases). The CDR3 contains 15 residues. Germline-derived CDR1 and CDR2 are SGDLS and YYNGEE. CDR3 sequence: CASSVQGEWNSLLHF. CDR3 nucleotide sequence: TGTGCCAGCAGTGTCCAAGGGGAGTGGAATTCACTCCTCCACTTT.

This clonotype was recorded many times. The chain is built from TRBV5-1 and TRBJ2-4, with TRBD2 matching 10 bases. Trimming removed 2 bases from V and 7 bases from J; junction bases left unmatched: 15. The germline V gene has CDR1 SGHRS and CDR2 YFSETQ. The CDR3 runs 18 residues. The CDR3 bases are TGCGCCAGCAGCTTCGCCGTAACTAGCGGGGTAAGGACGAACATTCAGTACTTC. This codes for CASSFAVTSGVRTNIQYF.

With regard to this clonotype: With a much larger clone just one base away, this may be a read error. V is TRBV11-2 and J is TRBJ1-2, with D perhaps matching TRBD1 (5 bases). CDR1 and CDR2 (germline): SGHAT, FQNNGV. CDR3 length: 12 residues. CDR3 nucleotide sequence: TGTGCCAGCGGCTTCGGGGGTTCTGACTACACCTTC. Protein: CASGFGGSDYTF.